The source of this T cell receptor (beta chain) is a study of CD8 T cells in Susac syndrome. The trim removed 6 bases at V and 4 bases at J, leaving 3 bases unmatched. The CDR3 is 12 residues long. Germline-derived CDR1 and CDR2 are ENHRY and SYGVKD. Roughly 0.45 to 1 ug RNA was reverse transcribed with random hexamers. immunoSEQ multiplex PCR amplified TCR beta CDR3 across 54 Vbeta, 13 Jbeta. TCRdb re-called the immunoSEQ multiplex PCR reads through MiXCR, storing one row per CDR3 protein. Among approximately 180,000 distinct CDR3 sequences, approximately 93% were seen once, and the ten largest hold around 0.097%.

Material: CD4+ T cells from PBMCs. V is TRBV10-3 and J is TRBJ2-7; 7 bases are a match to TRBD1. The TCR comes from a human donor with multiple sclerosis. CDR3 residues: CAIRRQGYEQYF. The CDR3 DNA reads TGTGCCATCAGGAGACAGGGATACGAGCAGTACTTC.